The T cell receptor beta chain described here comes from a study of blood T cells in healthy people across ages. This CDR3 region has 15 residues. V was shortened by 3 bases and J by 2 bases, with 13 bases between the two germline ends. From germline, CDR1 is SGHRS and CDR2 YFSETQ. This clonotype has only a few counts. What it binds is unknown. The use of a sample-barcoded 5' primer and a J-beta primer mix characterized a second PCR of 7 to 11 cycles. TCRdb reprocessed the 5' RACE reads via MiXCR and lists one record per CDR3 protein. The table records some 1.7 million distinct CDR3 sequences, roughly 28% of them present only once. The study's findings and limits: Observed TCR beta diversity per million T cells went down as age went up. This fall followed a roughly linear course with age. More naive CD4+ cells and higher diversity marked long-lived donors relative to aged donors.

Sequenced: blood. The sequence was collected from a woman in her 30s in good health. The rearrangement links TRBV5-1 to TRBJ2-3; TRBD1 or TRBD2 may be the D gene (6 bases each). In DNA form, the CDR3 reads TGCGCCAGCAGCTCTCACCCGGGGGCCACAGATACGCAGTATTTT. This gives the protein CASSSHPGATDTQYF. Looking up the rest from reference TRBV5-1 and TRBJ2-3 gives the full variable domain: KAGVTQTPRYLIKTRGQQVTLSCSPISGHRSVSWYQQTPGQGLQFLFEYFSETQRNKGNFPGRFSGRQFSNSRSEMNVSTLELGDSALYLCASSSHPGATDTQYFGPGTRLTVL.